Listed here are 6 T cell receptor beta chains from one sample, sequenced in a study of T cell repertoires in cytomegalovirus infection. The antigens for these receptors are not known. Using its own MiXCR run on the reads, TCRdb lists one record per CDR3 protein. The repertoire consists of around 47,000 distinct CDR3 sequences, with about 20% occurring once and the leading ten covering over 75%. Sequenced here: CD8+ T cells from cultured PBMCs, sampled from culture after CMV antigen stimulation. The receptors come from a human donor in good health (CMV status not recorded). Some clones in this sample may be carry-over from other donors' samples.

J is TRBJ2-3 and V is TRBV6-5, with 8 bases identical to TRBD2. Germline CDR1 is MNHEY and CDR2 is SVGAGI. The junction had 9 bases not matched to a gene; V was cut back by 0 bases and J by 4 bases. The CDR3 sequence is 17 residues long. The CDR3 DNA sequence: TGTGCCAGCAGTTACTCGGTAATAGCGGGGAACCCAGATACGCAGTATTTT. Its translation is CASSYSVIAGNPDTQYF.

This chain joins TRBV7-9 and TRBJ1-3, with 9 bases identical to TRBD1. The CDR3 is 14 amino acids. The J segment lost 7 bases and the V segment lost 4 bases, leaving 5 bases of the junction unmatched. Germline V lookup: CDR1 SEHNR, CDR2 FQNEAQ (reference sequence). In nucleotides, the CDR3 is TGTGCCAGCAGCTCAACAGGGGGCAAGAACACCATATATTTT. Translating gives CASSSTGGKNTIYF.

In its sample, this clonotype was seen a few times. The V and J genes are TRBV12-3 or TRBV12-4 and TRBJ1-1; D gene uncertain. The CDR3 sequence is 15 residues long. V dropped 4 bases and J dropped 1 base, with 13 bases sitting between them. The CDR3: CASSYTGRANTEAFF. The CDR3 DNA follows: TGTGCCAGCAGTTATACCGGCCGGGCGAACACTGAAGCTTTCTTT.

V is TRBV7-6 and J is TRBJ2-3; D is possibly TRBD2 (6 bases). The CDR3 runs to 14 residues. Germline CDR1 SGHVS, CDR2 FNYEAQ. The germline V and J ends were trimmed by 4 bases and 5 bases, with 13 bases remaining between them. CDR3 region: CASSSQTRGDTQYF. The CDR3, as DNA: TGTGCCAGCAGCTCCCAGACGCGGGGAGATACGCAGTATTTT.

V is TRBV7-9 and J is TRBJ1-1, with D possibly TRBD1 on 6 matching bases. CDR3 length: 14 residues. Germline-derived CDR1 and CDR2 are SEHNR and FQNEAQ (reference sequence). V was pared by 6 bases and J by 0 bases, with 11 bases between. CDR3 nucleotides: TGTGCCAGCAGTTTCGACAGGTTGAACACTGAAGCTTTCTTT. Translated, it gives CASSFDRLNTEAFF.

This clonotype was detected only a few times. The J gene is TRBJ2-7, the V gene TRBV4-1, with TRBD1 matching 7 bases. The CDR3 runs to 17 residues. Germline values: CDR1 MGHRA, CDR2 YSYEKL. Losses at the gene ends were 1 base for V and 2 bases for J; bases not matched to a gene: 11. CDR3 in amino acids: CASSQVFQGERTYEQYF. The CDR3 nucleotides read TGCGCCAGCAGCCAAGTATTCCAGGGGGAACGCACCTACGAGCAGTACTTC.